This TCR beta chain was sequenced for a study of T cells in women clearing cervical HPV infection. Study in general: Blood came at first lesion visit for cases, post-clearance for controls. Study-wide results and limits: CIN3+ cases had significantly higher TCR repertoire richness than controls, but evenness did not differ.

J was trimmed by 6 bases and V by 10 bases; bases with no gene match: 4. The CDR3 spans 13 residues. Sequencing used immunoSEQ multiplex PCR; TCRdb keeps in-frame clones, though not all of them. The ten most abundant clones cover more than 4% of a sample with roughly 30,000 clones. Turning to this clone: Its target is unknown. The read gets to within 3 residues of the CDR3 end, and the germline J gene fills in the rest.

Prevalent HPV16 infections were excluded; only incident single HPV16 infections included. Sequencing input: blood buffy coat. The clonotype comes from a woman aged 18-69 years with a cervical HPV16 infection that either progressed to CIN3+ or cleared (not recorded which). The V gene is TRBV12-3 or TRBV12-4, the J gene TRBJ2-1, with TRBD2 matching 12 bases. The covered CDR3 bases are TGTGCCATACCGGGACTAGCGGGCAATGAG. Its translation: CAIPGLAGNE. The entire CDR3 sequence reads CAIPGLAGNEQFF.